In this sample, the clone carrying this T cell receptor beta chain turned up a few times. No antigen is known for it. The data are from a study of post-analysis software for immune sequencing data. Across the study: Included among the disease courses, which were recorded for the cohort, were relapsing-remitting, secondary progressive and progressive-relapsing multiple sclerosis.

The TCR beta cDNA libraries carried unique molecular identifiers. TCRdb ran MiXCR on the PCR reads and lists one entry per CDR3 protein. The table shows hundreds of thousands of distinct CDR3 sequences, with approximately 59% occurring only once. The germline CDR1 and CDR2 sequences are SGHRS and YFSETQ. V was trimmed by 1 base and J by 7 bases, leaving 6 bases between them. CDR3 length: 12 residues. Broader study findings: When patients were compared with controls, roughly five TRBV segments were more frequent, TRBV5-6, TRBV5-1 and TRBV20-1 among them. Compared against controls, patients with multiple sclerosis displayed significantly lower normalized Chao1 diversity.

Sequences were obtained from blood. The chain is built from TRBV5-1 and TRBJ2-1, with D uncertain. The TCR sequence derives from a girl aged 2 to 10 with multiple sclerosis. CDR3 sequence: CASSLMENEQFF. CDR3 coding DNA: TGCGCCAGCAGCTTGATGGAGAATGAGCAGTTCTTC. Supplemented by reference TRBV5-1 and TRBJ2-1, the full variable domain reads KAGVTQTPRYLIKTRGQQVTLSCSPISGHRSVSWYQQTPGQGLQFLFEYFSETQRNKGNFPGRFSGRQFSNSRSEMNVSTLELGDSALYLCASSLMENEQFFGPGTRLTVL.